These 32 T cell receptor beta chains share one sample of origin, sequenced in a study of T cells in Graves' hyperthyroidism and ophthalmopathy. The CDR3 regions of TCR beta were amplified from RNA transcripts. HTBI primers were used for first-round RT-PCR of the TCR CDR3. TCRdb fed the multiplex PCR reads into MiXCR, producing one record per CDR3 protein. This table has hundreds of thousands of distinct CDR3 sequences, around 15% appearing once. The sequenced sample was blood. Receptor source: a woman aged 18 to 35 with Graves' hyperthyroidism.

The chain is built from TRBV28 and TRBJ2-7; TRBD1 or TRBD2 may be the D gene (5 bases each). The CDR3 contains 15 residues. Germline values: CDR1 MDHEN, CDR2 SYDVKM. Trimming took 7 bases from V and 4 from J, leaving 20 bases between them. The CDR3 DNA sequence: TGTGCCAGCACCTGGGCAGGGACCTCCCGATACGAGCAGTACTTC. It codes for CASTWAGTSRYEQYF.

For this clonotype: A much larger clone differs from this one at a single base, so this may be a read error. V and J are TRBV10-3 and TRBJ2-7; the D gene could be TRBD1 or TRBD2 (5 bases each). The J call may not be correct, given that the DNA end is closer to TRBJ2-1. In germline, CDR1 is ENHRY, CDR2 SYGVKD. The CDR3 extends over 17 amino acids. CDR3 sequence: CAISESITAGTSYEQFF. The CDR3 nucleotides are TGTGCCATCAGTGAGTCCATAACGGCCGGGACCTCCTACGAGCAGTTCTTC.

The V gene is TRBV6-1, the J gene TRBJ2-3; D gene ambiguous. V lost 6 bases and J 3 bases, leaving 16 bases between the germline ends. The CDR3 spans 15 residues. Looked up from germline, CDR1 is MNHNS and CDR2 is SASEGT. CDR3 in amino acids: CASRPSRAITDTQYF. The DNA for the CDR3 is TGTGCCAGCAGGCCCTCAAGGGCGATTACAGATACGCAGTATTTT.

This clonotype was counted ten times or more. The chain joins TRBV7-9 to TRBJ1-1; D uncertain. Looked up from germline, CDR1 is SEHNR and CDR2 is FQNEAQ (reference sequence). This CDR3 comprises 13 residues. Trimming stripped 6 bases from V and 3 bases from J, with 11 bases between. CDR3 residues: CASRLSEDTEAFF. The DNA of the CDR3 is TGTGCCAGCAGATTATCGGAGGACACTGAAGCTTTCTTT. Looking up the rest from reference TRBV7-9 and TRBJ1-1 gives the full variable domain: DTGVSQNPRHKITKRGQNVTFRCDPISEHNRLYWYRQTLGQGPEFLTYFQNEAQLEKSRLLSDRFSAERPKGSFSTLEIQRTEQGDSAMYLCASRLSEDTEAFFGQGTRLTVV.

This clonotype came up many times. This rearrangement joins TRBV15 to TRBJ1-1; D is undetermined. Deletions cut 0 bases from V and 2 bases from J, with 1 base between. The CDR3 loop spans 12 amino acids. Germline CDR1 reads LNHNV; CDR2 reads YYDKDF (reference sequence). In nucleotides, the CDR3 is TGTGCCACCAGCAGAGACAACACTGAAGCTTTCTTT. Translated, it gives CATSRDNTEAFF.

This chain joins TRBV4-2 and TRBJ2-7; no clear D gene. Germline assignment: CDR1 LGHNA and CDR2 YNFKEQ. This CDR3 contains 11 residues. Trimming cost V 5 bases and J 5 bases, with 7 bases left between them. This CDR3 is CASSSQDEQYF. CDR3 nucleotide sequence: TGTGCCAGCAGCTCGCAGGACGAGCAGTACTTC.

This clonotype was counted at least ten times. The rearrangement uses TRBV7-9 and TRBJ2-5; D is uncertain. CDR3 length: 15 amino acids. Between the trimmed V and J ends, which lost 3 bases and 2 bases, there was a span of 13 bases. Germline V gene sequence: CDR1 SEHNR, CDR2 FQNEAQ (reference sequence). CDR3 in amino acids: CASSFSLGIQETQYF. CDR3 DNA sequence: TGTGCCAGCAGCTTTTCTCTGGGGATACAAGAGACCCAGTACTTC.

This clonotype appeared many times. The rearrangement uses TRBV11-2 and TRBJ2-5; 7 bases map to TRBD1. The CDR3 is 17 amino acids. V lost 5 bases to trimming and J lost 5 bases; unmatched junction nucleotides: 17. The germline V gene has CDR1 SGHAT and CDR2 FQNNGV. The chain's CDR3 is CASSPTRRIGGDETQYF. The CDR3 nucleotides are TGTGCCAGCAGCCCCACCCGGAGGATAGGGGGCGACGAGACCCAGTACTTC.

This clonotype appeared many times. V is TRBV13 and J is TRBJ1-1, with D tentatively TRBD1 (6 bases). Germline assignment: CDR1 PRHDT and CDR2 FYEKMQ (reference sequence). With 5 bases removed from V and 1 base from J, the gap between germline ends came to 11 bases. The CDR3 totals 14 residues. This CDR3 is CASSGPGANTEAFF. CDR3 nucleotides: TGTGCCAGCAGCGGACCAGGGGCGAACACTGAAGCTTTCTTT. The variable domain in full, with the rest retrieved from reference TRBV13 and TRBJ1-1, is AAGVIQSPRHLIKEKRETATLKCYPIPRHDTVYWYQQGPGQDPQFLISFYEKMQSDKGSIPDRFSAQQFSDYHSELNMSSLELGDSALYFCASSGPGANTEAFFGQGTRLTVV.

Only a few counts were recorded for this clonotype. CDR3 coding DNA: TGCGCCAGCAGCCAAGATCTTGTAGCGGGAGGGCCGCACGCCGGGGAGCTGTTTTTT. Its translation: CASSQDLVAGGPHAGELFF. The chain couples TRBV4-3 to TRBJ2-2, with TRBD2 identical over 11 bases. The length of the CDR3 is 19 residues. V gave up 0 bases and J gave up 6 bases; unmatched junction bases: 12. CDR1 and CDR2 from the germline V gene are LGHNA and YSLEER.

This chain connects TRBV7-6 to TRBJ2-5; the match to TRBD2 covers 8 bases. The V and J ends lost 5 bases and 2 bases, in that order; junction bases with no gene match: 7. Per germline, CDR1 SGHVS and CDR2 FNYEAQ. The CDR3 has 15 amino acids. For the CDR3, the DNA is TGTGCCAGCAGCCTAGATAGCGGGATTCAAGAGACCCAGTACTTC. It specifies CASSLDSGIQETQYF.

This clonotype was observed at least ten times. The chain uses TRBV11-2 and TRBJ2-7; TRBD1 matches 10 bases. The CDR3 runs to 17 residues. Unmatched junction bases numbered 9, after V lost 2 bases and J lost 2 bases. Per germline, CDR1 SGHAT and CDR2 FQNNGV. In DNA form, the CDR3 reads TGTGCCAGCAGCTTACGCTATTCCGGGACAGGGGCCTACGAGCAGTACTTC. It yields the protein CASSLRYSGTGAYEQYF.

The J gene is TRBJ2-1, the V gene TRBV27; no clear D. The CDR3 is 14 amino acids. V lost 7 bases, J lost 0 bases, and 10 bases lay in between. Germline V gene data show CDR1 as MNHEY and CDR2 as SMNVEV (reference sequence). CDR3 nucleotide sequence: TGTGCCAGCAACAGATTGAGCTCCTACAATGAGCAGTTCTTC. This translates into CASNRLSSYNEQFF.

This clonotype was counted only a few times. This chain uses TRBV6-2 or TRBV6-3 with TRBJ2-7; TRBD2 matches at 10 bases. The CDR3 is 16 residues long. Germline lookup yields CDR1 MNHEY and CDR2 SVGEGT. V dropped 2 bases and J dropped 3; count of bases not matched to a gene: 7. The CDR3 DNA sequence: TGTGCCAGCAGTTACCCAGCCGGGACTAGCGTCTACGAGCAGTACTTC. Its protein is CASSYPAGTSVYEQYF.

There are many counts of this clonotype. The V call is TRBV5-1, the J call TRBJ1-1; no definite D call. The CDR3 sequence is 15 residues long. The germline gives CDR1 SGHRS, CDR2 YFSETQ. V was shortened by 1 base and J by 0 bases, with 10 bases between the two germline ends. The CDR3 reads CASSLSAGMNTEAFF. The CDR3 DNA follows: TGCGCCAGCAGCTTGTCCGCCGGGATGAACACTGAAGCTTTCTTT.

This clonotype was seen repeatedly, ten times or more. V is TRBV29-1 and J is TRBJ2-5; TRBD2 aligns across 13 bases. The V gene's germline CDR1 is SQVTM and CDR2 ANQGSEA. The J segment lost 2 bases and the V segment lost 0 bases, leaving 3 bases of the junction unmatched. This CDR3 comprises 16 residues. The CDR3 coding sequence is TGCAGCGTTGAAGACCGGGGACTAGCGGGACAAGAGACCCAGTACTTC. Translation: CSVEDRGLAGQETQYF. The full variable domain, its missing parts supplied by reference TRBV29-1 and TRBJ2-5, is SAVISQKPSRDICQRGTSLTIQCQVDSQVTMMFWYRQQPGQSLTLIATANQGSEATYESGFVIDKFPISRPNLTFSTLTVSNMSPEDSSIYLCSVEDRGLAGQETQYFGPGTRLLVL.

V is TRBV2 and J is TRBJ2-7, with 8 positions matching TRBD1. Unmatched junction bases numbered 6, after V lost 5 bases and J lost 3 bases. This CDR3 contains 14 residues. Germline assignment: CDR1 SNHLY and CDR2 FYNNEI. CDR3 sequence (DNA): TGTGCCAGCAGTACACAGGGGGGTTACTACGAGCAGTACTTC. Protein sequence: CASSTQGGYYEQYF.

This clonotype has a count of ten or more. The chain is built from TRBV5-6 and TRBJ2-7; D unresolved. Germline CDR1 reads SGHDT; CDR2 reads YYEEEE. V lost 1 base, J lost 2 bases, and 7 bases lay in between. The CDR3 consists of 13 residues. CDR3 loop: CASSLWAAYEQYF. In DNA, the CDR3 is TGTGCCAGCAGCTTGTGGGCAGCCTACGAGCAGTACTTC.

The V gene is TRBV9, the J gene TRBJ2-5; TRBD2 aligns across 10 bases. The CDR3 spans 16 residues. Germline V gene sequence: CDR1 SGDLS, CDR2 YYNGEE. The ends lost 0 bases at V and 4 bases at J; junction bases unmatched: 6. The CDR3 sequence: CASSVGSSGRRETQYF. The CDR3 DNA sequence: TGTGCCAGCAGCGTAGGAAGTAGCGGGAGGCGAGAGACCCAGTACTTC.

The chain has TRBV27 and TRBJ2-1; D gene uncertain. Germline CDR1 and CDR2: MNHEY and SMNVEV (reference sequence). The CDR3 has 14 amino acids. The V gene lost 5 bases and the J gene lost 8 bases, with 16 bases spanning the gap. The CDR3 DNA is TGTGCCAGCAGTATTCGACGGGCTGGGTATGAGCAGTTCTTC. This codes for CASSIRRAGYEQFF.

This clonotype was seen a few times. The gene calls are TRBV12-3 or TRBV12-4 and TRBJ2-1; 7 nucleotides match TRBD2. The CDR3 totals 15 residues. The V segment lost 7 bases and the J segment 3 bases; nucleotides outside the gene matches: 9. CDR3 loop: CASTIAGDFYNEQFF. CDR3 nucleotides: TGTGCCAGCACCATAGCGGGCGATTTCTACAATGAGCAGTTCTTC.

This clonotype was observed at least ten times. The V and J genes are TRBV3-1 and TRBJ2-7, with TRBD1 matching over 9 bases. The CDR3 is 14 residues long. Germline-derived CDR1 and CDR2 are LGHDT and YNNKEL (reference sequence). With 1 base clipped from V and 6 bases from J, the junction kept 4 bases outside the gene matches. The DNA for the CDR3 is TGTGCCAGCAGCCAAGTTGACAGGGGGACCGAGCAGTACTTC. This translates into CASSQVDRGTEQYF.

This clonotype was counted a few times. The CDR3 sequence: CASSPGSLAGVQETQYF. As DNA, the CDR3 is TGTGCCAGCAGCCCCGGGAGCCTAGCGGGAGTTCAAGAGACCCAGTACTTC. The rearrangement joins TRBV7-9 to TRBJ2-5, with 10 bases matching TRBD2. CDR3 length: 17 residues. Germline CDR1 is SEHNR and CDR2 is FQNEAQ (reference sequence). Trimming removed 5 bases from V and 2 bases from J; junction bases left unmatched: 11.

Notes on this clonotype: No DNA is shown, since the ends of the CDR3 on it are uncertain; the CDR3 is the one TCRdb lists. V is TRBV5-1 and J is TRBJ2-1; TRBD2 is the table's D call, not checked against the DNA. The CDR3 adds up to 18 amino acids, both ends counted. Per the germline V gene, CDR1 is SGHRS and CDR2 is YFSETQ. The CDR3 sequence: CASSFYICSASVYNEQFF.

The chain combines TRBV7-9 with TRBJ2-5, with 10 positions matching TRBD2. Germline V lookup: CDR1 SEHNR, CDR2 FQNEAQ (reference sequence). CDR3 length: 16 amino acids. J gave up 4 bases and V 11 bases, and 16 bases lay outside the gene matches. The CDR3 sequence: CASAQASGRIGETQYF. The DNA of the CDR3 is TGTGCCTCCGCCCAGGCTAGCGGGAGAATAGGAGAGACCCAGTACTTC.

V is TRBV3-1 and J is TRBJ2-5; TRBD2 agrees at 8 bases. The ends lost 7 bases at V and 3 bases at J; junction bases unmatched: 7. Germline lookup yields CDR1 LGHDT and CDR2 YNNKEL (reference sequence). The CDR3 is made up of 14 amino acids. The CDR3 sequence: CASTRAGVEETQYF. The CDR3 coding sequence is TGTGCCAGCACAAGAGCGGGAGTGGAAGAGACCCAGTACTTC.

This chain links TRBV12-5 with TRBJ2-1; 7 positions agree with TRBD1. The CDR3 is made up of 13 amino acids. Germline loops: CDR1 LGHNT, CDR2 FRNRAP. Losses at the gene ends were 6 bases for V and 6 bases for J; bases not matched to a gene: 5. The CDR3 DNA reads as TGTGCTAGTGGCGACAGGGTCTTCAATGAGCAGTTCTTC. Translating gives CASGDRVFNEQFF.

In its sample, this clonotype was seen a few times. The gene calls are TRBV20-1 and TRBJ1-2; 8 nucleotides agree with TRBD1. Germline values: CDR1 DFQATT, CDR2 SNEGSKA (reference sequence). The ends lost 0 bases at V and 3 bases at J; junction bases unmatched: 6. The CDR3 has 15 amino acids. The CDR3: CSARDYQGAYYGYTF. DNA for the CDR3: TGCAGTGCTAGAGATTACCAGGGGGCCTACTATGGCTACACCTTC.

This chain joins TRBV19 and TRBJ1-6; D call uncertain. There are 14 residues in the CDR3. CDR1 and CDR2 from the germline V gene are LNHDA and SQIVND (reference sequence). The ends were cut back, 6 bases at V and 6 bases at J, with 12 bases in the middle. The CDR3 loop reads CASSPGRINSPLHF. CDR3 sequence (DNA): TGTGCCAGTAGCCCCGGACGGATTAATTCACCCCTCCACTTT.

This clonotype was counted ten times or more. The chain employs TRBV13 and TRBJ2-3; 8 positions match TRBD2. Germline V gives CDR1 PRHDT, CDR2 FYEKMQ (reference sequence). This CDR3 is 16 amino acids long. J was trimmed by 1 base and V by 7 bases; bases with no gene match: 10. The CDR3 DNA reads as TGTGCCAGCAACTTCGGGGGTAGCGGGGGCACAGATACGCAGTATTTT. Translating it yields CASNFGGSGGTDTQYF.

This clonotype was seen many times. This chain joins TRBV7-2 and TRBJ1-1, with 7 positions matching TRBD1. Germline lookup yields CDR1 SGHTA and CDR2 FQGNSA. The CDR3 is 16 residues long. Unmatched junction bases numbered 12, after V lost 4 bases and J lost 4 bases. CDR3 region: CASSSRPLAGGTEAFF. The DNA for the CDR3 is TGTGCCAGCAGCTCCAGACCTCTGGCAGGGGGCACTGAAGCTTTCTTT. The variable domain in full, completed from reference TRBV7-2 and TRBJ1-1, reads GAGVSQSPSNKVTEKGKDVELRCDPISGHTALYWYRQSLGQGLEFLIYFQGNSAPDKSGLPSDRFSAERTGGSVSTLTIQRTQQEDSAVYLCASSSRPLAGGTEAFFGQGTRLTVV.

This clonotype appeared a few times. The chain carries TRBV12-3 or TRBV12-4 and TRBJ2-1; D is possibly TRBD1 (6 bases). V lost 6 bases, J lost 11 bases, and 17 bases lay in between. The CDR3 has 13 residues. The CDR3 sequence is CASRMGQRAKQFF. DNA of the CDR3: TGTGCCAGCAGAATGGGACAACGGGCGAAGCAGTTCTTC.